Included here is one T cell receptor beta chain sequence, with context. The target of this receptor is not known. Within one base of it there is no much larger clone, and no base qualities were kept. To sequence the TCRbeta CDR3 region, genomic DNA was isolated from the sorted cells. The immunoSEQ Assay was used for sequencing of TCRbeta CDR3 regions. TCRdb took this table from immuneACCESS and kept in-frame rearrangements with V and J called. Such tables lack part of the clones; where checked against another copy, unresolved V genes explain under half of the gap, and the rest is unexplained. In this sample the table shows roughly 42,000 clones, about 89% of which occur a single time. Less than 30% of the sample is taken by the ten largest. This sample was taken from a study of OX40 agonist ivuxolimab in advanced cancers. With respect to the entire study: The costimulatory receptor OX40 (CD134) was targeted by ivuxolimab, a fully human IgG2 agonistic monoclonal antibody. Partial responses occurred in three dose-escalation patients, of whom one had hepatocellular carcinoma and two had cutaneous melanoma. Prior anti-PD-1, anti-PD-L1 or anti-CTLA-4 therapy was permitted, and checkpoint inhibitors had been received by less than 45% of dose-escalation patients. Of the 50 to 55 dose-escalation patients, hepatocellular carcinoma was present in about 19, melanoma in approximately 15, renal cell carcinoma in 9 and head and neck cancer in 9. The paper covers the monotherapy dose-escalation part of the phase I ivuxolimab trial, which included N of about 50 patients. The point of sequencing TCRbeta in the periphery was to test whether ivuxolimab changed TCR sequence diversity and drove clonal T-cell expansion. Intravenous ivuxolimab was administered to patients every 2 weeks at six dose levels: 0.01, 0.1, 0.3, 1.5, 3 and 10 mg/kg. In the dose-escalation cohort, around four fifths of patients were male, and the mean age was around 60 years, with a range of roughly 20 to 79.

Patients with a history of autoimmune disease or receiving systemic immunosuppression were excluded from the trial. In every dose cohort, peripheral blood was drawn for TCR sequencing at baseline, cycle 4 day 1, and cycle 7 day 1. Samples came from an open-label, multicenter, first-in-human phase I dose-escalation trial of ivuxolimab. Adults with locally advanced or metastatic melanoma, renal cell, hepatocellular, or head and neck squamous cell carcinoma were enrolled in the trial. Before TCR sequencing, CD4+ and CD8+ T cells were separately sorted from peripheral blood. For this chain, trimming is 4 bases at the V end and 7 bases at the J end, and the number of junction bases without a gene match is 10. Via the germline V gene, CDR1 is SGHRS and CDR2 YFSETQ. From cysteine to phenylalanine, the CDR3 is 15 amino acids long. Just CDR3 DNA is preserved here, 45 bases in frame from base 1. Summary of the overall study and its limitations: Low levels of normalized T-cell clonal expansion were also seen in some nonresponding patients. In the 0.1-3.0 mg/kg groups, partial responders had among the lowest normalized peripheral clonal expansion, particularly in CD8+ T cells. At doses from 0.1 to 3.0 mg/kg, clonal expansion was seen in both CD4+ and CD8+ blood T cells between baseline and week 6. After ivuxolimab, more expanded clones were found on average in CD8+ T cells than in CD4+ T cells. Antigen specificity was not determined for the clonally expanded peripheral T cells.

The clonotype originates from an adult with an advanced solid tumor such as melanoma, head and neck, liver or kidney cancer. The sequences come from CD4+ or CD8+ T cells sorted from blood, collected in a trial of the OX40 agonist ivuxolimab. The chain uses TRBV5-1 and TRBJ2-7; TRBD1 fits 11 bases in the junction. At the DNA level, the sequence is TGCGCCAGCAGCCAATCGGACAGGGGGCGAAAAGAGCAGTACTTC. Its translation is CASSQSDRGRKEQYF.